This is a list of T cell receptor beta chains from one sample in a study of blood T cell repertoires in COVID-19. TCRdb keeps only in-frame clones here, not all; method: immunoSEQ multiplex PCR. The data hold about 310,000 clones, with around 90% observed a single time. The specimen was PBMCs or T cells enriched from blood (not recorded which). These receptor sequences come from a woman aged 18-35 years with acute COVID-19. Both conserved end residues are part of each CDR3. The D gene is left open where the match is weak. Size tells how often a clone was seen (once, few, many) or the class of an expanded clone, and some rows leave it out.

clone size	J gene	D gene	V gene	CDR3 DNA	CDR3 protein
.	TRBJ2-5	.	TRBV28	TGTGCCAGCAGATCAGGGCAAGCCCTGCAAGAGACCCAGTACTTC	CASRSGQALQETQYF
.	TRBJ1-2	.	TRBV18	TGTGCCAGCTCACCAGTGCTGAAGGGAACAGGAGCCCTGGACTATGGCTACACCTTC	CASSPVLKGTGALDYGYTF
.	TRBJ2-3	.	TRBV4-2	TGTGCCAGCAGCCAGGGGAGAGAGGCAGATACGCAGTATTTT	CASSQGREADTQYF
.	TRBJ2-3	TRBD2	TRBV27	TGTGCCAGCAGTTTATTGTCTAGCGGGAGCACAGATACGCAGTATTTT	CASSLLSSGSTDTQYF
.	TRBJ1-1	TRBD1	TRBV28	TGTGCCAGCAGTTTTATTGGACAGGGGCGGGAAATGAACACTGAAGCTTTCTTT	CASSFIGQGREMNTEAFF
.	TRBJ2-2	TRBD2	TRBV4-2	TGTGCCAGCAGCCCCCCTAGCGGGAGGATTTCTGGGGAGCTGTTTTTT	CASSPPSGRISGELFF
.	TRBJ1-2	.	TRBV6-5	TGTGCCAGCAGTTATGCAGGGGATCTTGGCTATGGCTACACCTTC	CASSYAGDLGYGYTF
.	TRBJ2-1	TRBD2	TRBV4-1	TGCGCCAGCAGCCAAGAGGGCGGGAGCTCCTACAATGAGCAGTTCTTC	CASSQEGGSSYNEQFF
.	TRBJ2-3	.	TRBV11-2	TGTGCCAGCAGCTCCCGAGCGGAGGGCACAGATACGCAGTATTTT	CASSSRAEGTDTQYF
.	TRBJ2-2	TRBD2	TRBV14	TGTGCCAGCAGCCCGGGACTAGCGGGAAACACCGGGGAGCTGTTTTTT	CASSPGLAGNTGELFF
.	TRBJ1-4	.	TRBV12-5	TGTGCCTCGAGTGGGGCCACAAATGAAAAACTGTTTTTT	CASSGATNEKLFF
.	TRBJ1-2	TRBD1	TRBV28	TGTGCCAGCAGTCGCACAGGGGGAGTTAAAGCTAACTATGGCTACACCTTC	CASSRTGGVKANYGYTF
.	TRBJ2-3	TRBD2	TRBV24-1	TGTGCCACCAGTGAGGGACTAGCAGATACGCAGTATTTT	CATSEGLADTQYF
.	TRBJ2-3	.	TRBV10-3	TGTGCCATCAGTGGGTTTCTACTAAGCACAGATACGCAGTATTTT	CAISGFLLSTDTQYF
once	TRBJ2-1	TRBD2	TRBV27	TGTGCCAGCAGTTTCTTTGCGGGAGGCCCCAATGAGCAGTTCTTC	CASSFFAGGPNEQFF
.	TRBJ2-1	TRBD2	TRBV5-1	TGCGCCAGCAGCAGGCTAGCGGGCCCAAACAATGAGCAGTTCTTC	CASSRLAGPNNEQFF
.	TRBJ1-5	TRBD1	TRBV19	TGTGCCAGTTCGGGACAGTTTCAAATTCAGCCCCAGCATTTT	CASSGQFQIQPQHF
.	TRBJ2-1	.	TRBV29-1	TGCAGCGGCCGGGGGTTGAGGAGTGGCGAGCAGTTCTTC	CSGRGLRSGEQFF
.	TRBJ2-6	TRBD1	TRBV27	TGTGCCAGCAGTTCCGACAGGGCTGGGGCCAACGTCCTGACTTTC	CASSSDRAGANVLTF
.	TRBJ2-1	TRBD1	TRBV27	TGTGCCAGCAGCCTCGGACAGGGGGTGTACAATGAGCAGTTCTTC	CASSLGQGVYNEQFF
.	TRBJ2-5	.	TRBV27	TGTGCCAGCAGTTTTACCTCAACTCAAGAGACCCAGTACTTC	CASSFTSTQETQYF
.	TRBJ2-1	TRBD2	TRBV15	TGTGCCACCAGCAGGGACCACGGATGGACTAGCGGCGATGAGCAGTTCTTC	CATSRDHGWTSGDEQFF
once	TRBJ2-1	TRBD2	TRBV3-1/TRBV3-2	TGTGCCAGCAGCCTAGCGGGCAATGAGCAGTTCTTC	CASSLAGNEQFF
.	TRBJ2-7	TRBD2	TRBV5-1	TGCGCCAGCAGCTTGGGGACTAGCGGCTACGAGCAGTACTTC	CASSLGTSGYEQYF
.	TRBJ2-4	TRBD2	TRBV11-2	TGTGCCAGCAGTCCTAGGACTAGCGGGAGTGGCATTCAGTACTTC	CASSPRTSGSGIQYF
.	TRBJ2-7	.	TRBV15	TGTGCCACCAGCAGGACAAGGACCTACGAGCAGTACTTC	CATSRTRTYEQYF
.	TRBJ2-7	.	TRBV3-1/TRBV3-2	TGTGCCAGCAGCCAAGTAGGCCGACAGCTATACGAGCAGTACTTC	CASSQVGRQLYEQYF
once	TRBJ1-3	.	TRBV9	TGTGCCAGCAGCCCGGGAGGAGACACCATATATTTT	CASSPGGDTIYF
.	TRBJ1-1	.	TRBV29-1	TGCAGCGTTTCGGTCGTTCAGGACACTGAAGCTTTCTTT	CSVSVVQDTEAFF
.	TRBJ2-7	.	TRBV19	TGTGCCAGTAGTAGGACGGCTTCAGGGGTCGAGCAGTACTTC	CASSRTASGVEQYF
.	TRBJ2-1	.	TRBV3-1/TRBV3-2	TGTGCCAGCAGCCAACAAAATAGCAATGAGCAGTTCTTC	CASSQQNSNEQFF
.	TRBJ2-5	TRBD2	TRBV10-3	TGTGCCATCAGTGATTGGGCTAGCGGGATGGCCCAGTACTTC	CAISDWASGMAQYF
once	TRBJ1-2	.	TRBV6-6	TGTGCCAGCAGCCAAGAGTATGGCTACACCTTC	CASSQEYGYTF
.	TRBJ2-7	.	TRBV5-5	TGTGCCAGCAGCTTGGGTCCAGGCTTCTCCTACGAGCAGTACTTC	CASSLGPGFSYEQYF
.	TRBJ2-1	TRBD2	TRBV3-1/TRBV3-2	TGTGCCAGCAGCCAACGAGGTAGCGGGAATGGCTCCTACAATGAGCAGTTCTTC	CASSQRGSGNGSYNEQFF
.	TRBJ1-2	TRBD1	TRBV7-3	TGTGCCAGCAGCATACAGGGACAGAGTAACTATGGCTACACCTTC	CASSIQGQSNYGYTF
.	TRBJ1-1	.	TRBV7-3	TGTGCCAGCAGCACAGGGTCGGCGAACACTGAAGCTTTCTTT	CASSTGSANTEAFF
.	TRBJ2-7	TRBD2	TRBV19	TGTGCCAGTACCAGCCCTAGCGGGAGTAACTACGAGCAGTACTTC	CASTSPSGSNYEQYF
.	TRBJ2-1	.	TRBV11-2	TGTGCCAGCAGCTTCATCACTAGTAACGACGGGAATGAGCAGTTCTTC	CASSFITSNDGNEQFF
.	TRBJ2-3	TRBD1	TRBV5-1	TGCGCCAGCAGCTCGGGGGACAGGGTCACAGATACGCAGTATTTT	CASSSGDRVTDTQYF
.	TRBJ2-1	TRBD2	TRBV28	TGTGCCACCAATTCGGAGCAGCTAGCGGGATACAATGAGCAGTTCTTC	CATNSEQLAGYNEQFF
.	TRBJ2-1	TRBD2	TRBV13	TGTGCCAGCAGCTCTAAAGCGGGAACTTACAATGAGCAGTTCTTC	CASSSKAGTYNEQFF
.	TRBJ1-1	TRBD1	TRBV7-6	TGTGCCAGCAGCCCAATATTCGGGACAGGGGCAAGGGCTTTCTTT	CASSPIFGTGARAFF
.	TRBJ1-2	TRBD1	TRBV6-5	TGTGCCAGCAGACTATCGACAGGGAACTATGGCTACACCTTC	CASRLSTGNYGYTF
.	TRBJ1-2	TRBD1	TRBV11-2	TGTGCCAGCAGCTTGGGACAGGGCCAGAACTATGGCTACACCTTC	CASSLGQGQNYGYTF
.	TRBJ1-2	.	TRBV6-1	TGTGCCAGCAGTGAAGACTCTGCCTATGGCTACACCTTC	CASSEDSAYGYTF
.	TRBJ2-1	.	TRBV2	TGTGCCAGCAACGATCCTAGCGCCTACAACGTGGGTGAGCAGTTCTTC	CASNDPSAYNVGEQFF
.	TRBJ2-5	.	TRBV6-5	TGTGCCAGCAGTCGAAACAGGGATCAAGAGACCCAGTACTTC	CASSRNRDQETQYF
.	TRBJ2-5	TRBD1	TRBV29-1	TGCAGCGCCACAGGGACAGCCCAAGAGACCCAGTACTTC	CSATGTAQETQYF
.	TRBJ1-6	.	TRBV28	TGTGCCAGCAGTTTACAGGGATTCTACCTCCACTTT	CASSLQGFYLHF
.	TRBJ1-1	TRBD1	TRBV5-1	TGCGCCAGCAGCTCCTTACAGGGGAGAGGTTTCGCTGAAGCTTTCTTT	CASSSLQGRGFAEAFF
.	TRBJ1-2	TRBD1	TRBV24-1	TGTGCCACCAGTGAGGACAGGGCGGCAGGCTACACCTTC	CATSEDRAAGYTF
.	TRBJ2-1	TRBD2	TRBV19	TGTGCCACTGGACTAGCGGGAGGAGTCAATGAGCAGTTCTTC	CATGLAGGVNEQFF
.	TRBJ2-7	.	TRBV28	TGTGCCAGCAGTTTATGGGACATAGTGTACGAGCAGTACTTC	CASSLWDIVYEQYF
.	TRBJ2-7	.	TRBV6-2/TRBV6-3	TGTGCCAGCAGTTACGAGTTTACGGGCTACGAGCAGTACTTC	CASSYEFTGYEQYF
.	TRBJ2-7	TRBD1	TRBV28	TGTGCCAGCAGTCCCCGGACAGGGCCCTTGGAGCAGTACTTC	CASSPRTGPLEQYF
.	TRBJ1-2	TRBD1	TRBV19	TGTGCCAGTAGCCTGGGACAGGGGGCGCGTGGCTACACCTTC	CASSLGQGARGYTF
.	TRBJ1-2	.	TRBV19	TGTGCCAGTAGTATAGGAGGCAGAACTAACTATGGCTACACCTTC	CASSIGGRTNYGYTF
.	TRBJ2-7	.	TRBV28	TGTGCCAGCAGTCGAATAGAAGAGCAGTACTTC	CASSRIEEQYF
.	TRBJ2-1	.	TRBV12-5	TGTGCTAGTGGCCGAGCCCCCGGGCTAGCAGTGAATGAGCAGTTCTTC	CASGRAPGLAVNEQFF